These T cell receptor beta chains were read from a single sample in a study of blood T cell repertoires in COVID-19. Some clones are missing from TCRdb's copy, which holds only in-frame ones; the method was immunoSEQ multiplex PCR. The profile shows about 120,000 clones, around 87% of them singletons. Material for sequencing was peripheral blood. These receptors were collected from a woman between 70 and 85 years old with acute or convalescent COVID-19. Both conserved end residues are part of each CDR3. A D gene is named only where the DNA matches it firmly. The listing skips clone size in some rows; elsewhere it reads once, few, many or a size class.

j_call	clone_size	d_call	v_call	cdr3_nt	cdr3_aa
TRBJ2-7	.	TRBD1	TRBV4-1	TGCGCCAGCAGCCACCCGGGACAGAGCTCCTACGAGCAGTACTTC	CASSHPGQSSYEQYF
TRBJ2-7	few	.	TRBV29-1	TGCAGCGTGCAACTCTCCAGCGCCTACGAGCAGTACTTC	CSVQLSSAYEQYF
TRBJ1-6	.	.	TRBV9	TGTGCCAGCAGCGGGCAGGGGTTCGATTCACCCCTCCACTTT	CASSGQGFDSPLHF
TRBJ1-6	few	.	TRBV3-1/TRBV3-2	TGTGCCAGCAGCCCAGGGCCGGGTTCACCCCTCCACTTT	CASSPGPGSPLHF
TRBJ1-2	once	.	TRBV19	TGTGCCAGTAGTCAAACAATGTCGTCAACTAGCCTCTATGGCTACACCTTC	CASSQTMSSTSLYGYTF
TRBJ1-5	.	.	TRBV28	TGTGCCAGCAGTCCGCGAGGGTCTGGGAGCAATCAGCCCCAGCATTTT	CASSPRGSGSNQPQHF
TRBJ2-7	once	TRBD1	TRBV27	TGTGCCAGCAGGGGGACAGGGGGGGAGCAGTACTTC	CASRGTGGEQYF
TRBJ1-2	once	.	TRBV28	TGTGCCATCCCGGGGTCTGGTGGCTACACCTTC	CAIPGSGGYTF
TRBJ1-6	.	.	TRBV3-1/TRBV3-2	TGTGCCAGCAGCCTACAGGGTCGGGAACCCCTCCACTTT	CASSLQGREPLHF
TRBJ2-5	.	TRBD2	TRBV30	TGTGCCTGGAACTCACTAGCGGAAGAGACCCAGTACTTC	CAWNSLAEETQYF
TRBJ2-3	.	TRBD2	TRBV29-1	TGCAGCGCTAGCGGGCGGGTGAGCACAGATACGCAGTATTTT	CSASGRVSTDTQYF
TRBJ1-2	.	TRBD1	TRBV2	TGTGCCAGCAACCCCCGGACAGGGACCTATGGCTACACCTTC	CASNPRTGTYGYTF
TRBJ1-5	few	TRBD1	TRBV6-5	TGTGCCAGCAGTCCAGGGACAGGGCAGGATCAGCCCCAGCATTTT	CASSPGTGQDQPQHF
TRBJ1-6	.	.	TRBV30	TGTGCCTGGTGCCAGAATTATAATTCACCCCTCCACTTT	CAWCQNYNSPLHF